These 13 T cell receptor beta chains share one sample of origin, sequenced in a study of T-cell reconstitution after alpha-beta-depleted transplantation in children. The TCRbeta library was prepared with unique molecular identifiers. MiXCR was run by TCRdb on the PCR reads, yielding one entry per CDR3 protein. The table shows roughly 610,000 distinct CDR3 sequences, with 8% to 11% occurring only once. Sequenced material: PBMCs from the stem cell graft donor, taken from the stem cell graft. The receptor source for this set is a human donor who donated a stem cell graft to a child with acute myeloid leukemia.

This clonotype was seen a few times. The chain combines TRBV27 with TRBJ1-4, with D possibly matching TRBD1 (5 bases). Trimming took off 3 bases at V and 3 bases at J, with 14 bases between the two ends. Looked up from germline, CDR1 is MNHEY and CDR2 is SMNVEV (reference sequence). The length of the CDR3 is 16 residues. CDR3 nucleotide sequence: TGTGCCAGCAGTTTGTACTCCGGGACTCCTAATGAAAAACTGTTTTTT. This translates into CASSLYSGTPNEKLFF.

V is TRBV6-1 and J is TRBJ2-5, with 13 bases that match TRBD2. The CDR3 loop spans 18 amino acids. Germline V lookup: CDR1 MNHNS, CDR2 SASEGT. The trim removed 7 bases at V and 4 bases at J, leaving 15 bases unmatched. The chain's CDR3 is CASKGTLAGGAVGETQYF. The DNA of the CDR3 is TGTGCCAGCAAGGGGACACTAGCGGGAGGGGCGGTCGGAGAGACCCAGTACTTC.

The chain combines TRBV12-3 or TRBV12-4 with TRBJ2-2, with 9 nucleotides matching TRBD2. Trimming removed 6 bases from V and 2 bases from J; junction bases left unmatched: 10. The CDR3 consists of 17 residues. CDR3 sequence reads: CASSPPRLAANTGELFF. Written as DNA, the CDR3 is TGTGCCAGCAGCCCGCCGCGACTAGCGGCCAACACCGGGGAGCTGTTTTTT.

The rearrangement uses TRBV20-1 and TRBJ2-1, with a tentative D call TRBD2 (5 bases). Germline CDR1 reads DFQATT; CDR2 reads SNEGSKA (reference sequence). V was shortened by 7 bases and J by 0 bases, with 22 bases between the two germline ends. The CDR3 runs to 17 residues. DNA of the CDR3: TGCAGTGTCTGCGGGCAGGCCCTGGGGTTCTCCTACAATGAGCAGTTCTTC. Translation: CSVCGQALGFSYNEQFF.

Ten or more counts support this clonotype. The chain recombines TRBV5-6 with TRBJ2-3, with 10 bases aligning to TRBD2. Per the germline V gene, CDR1 is SGHDT and CDR2 is YYEEEE. The V gene end was trimmed by 4 bases and the J gene end by 4 bases; junction bases not matched to a gene: 9. The CDR3 sequence is 16 residues long. The CDR3 sequence: CASSDLLAGEPDTQYF. The CDR3 nucleotides are TGTGCCAGCAGCGATCTCCTAGCGGGAGAACCAGATACGCAGTATTTT.

This clonotype was recorded at least ten times. The chain recombines TRBV5-1 with TRBJ2-5; weak D call: TRBD1 (6 bases). The CDR3 is 15 residues long. Germline values: CDR1 SGHRS, CDR2 YFSETQ. V was trimmed by 4 bases and J by 4 bases, leaving 17 bases between them. This CDR3 is CASSPRVGAGETQYF. In DNA form, the CDR3 reads TGCGCCAGCAGCCCAAGGGTGGGGGCCGGAGAGACCCAGTACTTC.

Ten or more counts support this clonotype. The chain has TRBV29-1 and TRBJ1-2, with D tentatively TRBD1 (6 bases). The germline V and J ends were trimmed by 3 bases and 2 bases, with 7 bases remaining between them. This CDR3 has 12 amino acids. Looked up from germline, CDR1 is SQVTM and CDR2 is ANQGSEA. CDR3 sequence (DNA): TGCAGCGTTGACAGGGGAAACTATGGCTACACCTTC. Its protein product is CSVDRGNYGYTF.

This clonotype occurred many times. CDR3 in DNA: TGCAGCGGTGGACAGGGTGACGAGGGCTACACCTTC. Translation: CSGGQGDEGYTF. The V and J genes are TRBV29-1 and TRBJ1-2; 8 nucleotides align to TRBD1. J gave up 8 bases and V 7 bases, and 9 bases lay outside the gene matches. The CDR3 runs 12 residues. Germline V gene lookup returns CDR1 SQVTM and CDR2 ANQGSEA.

The V call is TRBV20-1, the J call TRBJ1-1, with 8 bases identical to TRBD1. The CDR3 consists of 13 residues. J was trimmed by 1 base and V by 6 bases; bases with no gene match: 4. Germline-derived CDR1 and CDR2 are DFQATT and SNEGSKA (reference sequence). The chain's CDR3 is CSARGQENTEAFF. The CDR3 region has the DNA TGCAGTGCCCGGGGACAGGAGAACACTGAAGCTTTCTTT.

This clonotype came up a few times. V usage is TRBV27 and J usage is TRBJ1-6; D is uncertain. The V and J ends lost 2 bases and 6 bases respectively, with 8 bases between them. The V gene's germline CDR1 is MNHEY and CDR2 SMNVEV (reference sequence). There are 14 residues in the CDR3. The CDR3 coding sequence is TGTGCCAGCAGTTTAAGACTCTCTAATTCACCCCTCCACTTT. Protein sequence: CASSLRLSNSPLHF.

The chain has TRBV29-1 and TRBJ2-3; D unclear. V was trimmed by 4 bases and J by 2 bases, leaving 10 bases between them. The CDR3 length is 13 residues. The germline V gene encodes CDR1 SQVTM and CDR2 ANQGSEA. CDR3 DNA: TGCAGCGTTGCCAGTGGAGCCACAGATACGCAGTATTTT. Protein sequence: CSVASGATDTQYF.

This clonotype was observed many times. The V and J genes are TRBV7-9 and TRBJ2-1; D gene unclear. Trimming pared 3 bases from V and 4 bases from J, leaving 10 bases between. From germline, CDR1 is SEHNR and CDR2 FQNEAQ (reference sequence). This CDR3 contains 14 residues. DNA of the CDR3: TGTGCCAGCAGCTTCGGAAAATCATACAATGAGCAGTTCTTC. Translated: CASSFGKSYNEQFF.

The chain recombines TRBV19 with TRBJ1-4, with D uncertain. V gave up 10 bases and J gave up 8 bases, with 17 bases separating them. This CDR3 is 13 amino acids long. Germline CDR1 and CDR2: LNHDA and SQIVND (reference sequence). CDR3 residues: CATGETTREKLFF. DNA of the CDR3: TGTGCCACCGGGGAGACCACTCGGGAAAAACTGTTTTTT.